The text below deals with one TCR beta chain. The antigen is not known. This entry belongs to a study of shared clonotypes between healthy human individuals. Study-wide findings and caveats: Shared clonotypes across all four donors exceeded non-shared ones in generation probability. Rarefaction showed that sequencing of sorted subsets was incomplete (despite large depth).

Germline CDR1 WSHSY, CDR2 SAAADI. The CDR3 has 14 residues. The ends lost 8 bases at V and 4 bases at J; junction bases unmatched: 9. Each sorted subset replicate got 200 ng genomic DNA, tens of thousands of genomes. How the authors handled the data: ImmunoSEQ output lacked quality scores and full-length reads, limiting matched filtering. TCRdb's table, derived via immunoSEQ multiplex PCR, lists solely in-frame clones and lacks some. That table furnishes V, J and clone size, whereas the DNA furnished D and trimming. The repertoire holds roughly 2.4 million clones, with approximately 96% as singletons.

The chain uses TRBV10-2 and TRBJ2-3; 7 positions agree with TRBD1. The sequencing sample was made of naive CD4+ T cells sorted from blood. The sample's subset: CD45RA+ positively selected. This receptor was taken from a young man in good health. In DNA, the CDR3 is TGCGCCAGCGGGGGTGGACAGGTACCAGATACGCAGTATTTT. Encoded protein: CASGGGQVPDTQYF.